This T cell receptor beta chain was obtained from a study of blood T cells in healthy people across ages. This CDR3 region has 14 residues. J gave up 3 bases and V 6 bases, and 3 bases lay outside the gene matches. Germline values: CDR1 ENHRY, CDR2 SYGVKD. The second PCR ran about 6 to 11 cycles with a sample-barcoded 5' primer and J-beta primers. TCRdb processed the 5' RACE reads anew with MiXCR; each CDR3 protein has one entry. This sample carries some 900,000 distinct CDR3 sequences, 45% to 50% of them seen once, and the ten largest clones take around an eighth. This TCR was sampled from a man aged 25-45 years in good health. V and J are TRBV10-3 and TRBJ2-3, with 10 bases matching TRBD1. Sequenced: blood. DNA of the CDR3: TGTGCCATCAGCCCGGGACAGGGGACAGATACGCAGTATTTT. As protein: CAISPGQGTDTQYF.